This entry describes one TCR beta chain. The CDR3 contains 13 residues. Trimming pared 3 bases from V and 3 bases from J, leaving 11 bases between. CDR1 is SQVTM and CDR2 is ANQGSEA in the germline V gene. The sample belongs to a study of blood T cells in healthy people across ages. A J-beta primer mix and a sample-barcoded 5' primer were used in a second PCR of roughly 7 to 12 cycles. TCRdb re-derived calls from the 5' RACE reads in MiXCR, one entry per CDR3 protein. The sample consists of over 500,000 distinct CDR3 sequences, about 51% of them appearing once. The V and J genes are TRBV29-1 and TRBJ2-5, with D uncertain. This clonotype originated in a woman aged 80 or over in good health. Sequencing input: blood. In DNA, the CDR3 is TGCAGCGTTGAGTTCGTCGGAAAAGAGACCCAGTACTTC. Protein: CSVEFVGKETQYF.